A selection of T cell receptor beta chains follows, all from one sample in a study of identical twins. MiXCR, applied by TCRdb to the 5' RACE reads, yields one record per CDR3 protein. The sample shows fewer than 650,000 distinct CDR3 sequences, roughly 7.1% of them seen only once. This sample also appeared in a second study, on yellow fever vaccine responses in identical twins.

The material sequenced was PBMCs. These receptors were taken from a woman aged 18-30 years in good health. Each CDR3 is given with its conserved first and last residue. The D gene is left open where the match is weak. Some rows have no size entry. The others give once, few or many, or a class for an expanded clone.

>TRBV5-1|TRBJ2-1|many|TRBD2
CASSLGLAGGPPYNEQFF
TGCGCCAGCAGCTTGGGACTAGCGGGAGGGCCCCCCTACAATGAGCAGTTCTTC
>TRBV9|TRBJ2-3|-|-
CASSVGVASTDTQYF
TGTGCCAGCAGCGTAGGGGTCGCTAGCACAGATACGCAGTATTTT
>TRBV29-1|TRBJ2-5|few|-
CSVIRGETQYF
TGCAGCGTTATCAGGGGTGAGACCCAGTACTTC
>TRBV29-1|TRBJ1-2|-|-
CSVELGAVGYTF
TGCAGCGTTGAACTGGGGGCGGTTGGCTACACCTTC
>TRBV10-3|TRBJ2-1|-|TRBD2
CAISDSSGRHNEQFF
TGTGCCATCAGTGATTCTAGCGGGCGTCACAATGAGCAGTTCTTC
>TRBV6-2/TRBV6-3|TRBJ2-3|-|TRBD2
CASSYAKYGTSGRALRTTDTQYF
TGTGCCAGCAGTTACGCGAAGTACGGGACTAGCGGGAGGGCCCTCAGAACCACAGATACGCAGTATTTT
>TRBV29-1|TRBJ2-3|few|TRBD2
CSVVGLNTDTQYF
TGCAGCGTTGTGGGACTAAACACAGATACGCAGTATTTT
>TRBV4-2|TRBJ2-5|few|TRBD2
CASGGASGGRETQYF
TGTGCCAGCGGAGGCGCTAGCGGGGGTCGGGAGACCCAGTACTTC
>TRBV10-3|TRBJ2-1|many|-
CAISESGGPYNEQFF
TGTGCCATCAGTGAGTCGGGGGGTCCCTACAATGAGCAGTTCTTC
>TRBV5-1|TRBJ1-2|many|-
CASSLGRPGGDYGYTF
TGCGCCAGCAGCTTGGGGCGTCCGGGGGGCGACTATGGCTACACCTTC
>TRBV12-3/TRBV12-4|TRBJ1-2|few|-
CASSLSRVLDGYTF
TGTGCCAGCAGTTTGTCCAGGGTCCTAGATGGCTACACCTTC
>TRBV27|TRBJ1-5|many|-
CASSFGLRGNQPQHF
TGTGCCAGCAGTTTCGGACTTAGAGGGAATCAGCCCCAGCATTTT
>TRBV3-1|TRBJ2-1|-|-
CASSQDVGLDYNEQFF
TGTGCCAGCAGCCAAGATGTCGGGCTCGACTACAATGAGCAGTTCTTC
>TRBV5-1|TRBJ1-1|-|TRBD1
CASSEDRAEAFF
TGCGCCAGCAGCGAGGACAGGGCTGAAGCTTTCTTT
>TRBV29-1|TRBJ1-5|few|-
CSVRREGVNQPQHF
TGCAGCGTTCGTCGGGAGGGAGTTAATCAGCCCCAGCATTTT
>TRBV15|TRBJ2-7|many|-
CATSRASIRDPYYEQYF
TGTGCCACCAGCAGAGCTTCGATCCGCGATCCTTACTACGAGCAGTACTTC
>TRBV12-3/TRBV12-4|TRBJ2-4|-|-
CASSVSYLAKNIQYF
TGTGCCAGCAGTGTTTCTTACTTAGCCAAAAACATTCAGTACTTC
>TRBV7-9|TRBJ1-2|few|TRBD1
CASSGPGQGFYGYTF
TGTGCCAGCAGTGGTCCGGGACAGGGATTTTATGGCTACACCTTC
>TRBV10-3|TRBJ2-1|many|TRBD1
CAISPTGGLPNEGEQFF
TGTGCCATCAGTCCTACAGGGGGACTCCCCAACGAGGGTGAGCAGTTCTTC
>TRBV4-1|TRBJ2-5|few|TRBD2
CASSQDGRGGQETQYF
TGCGCCAGCAGCCAAGATGGTCGGGGGGGCCAAGAGACCCAGTACTTC
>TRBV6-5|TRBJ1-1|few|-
CASSYGVMNTEAFF
TGTGCCAGCAGTTACGGTGTTATGAACACTGAAGCTTTCTTT
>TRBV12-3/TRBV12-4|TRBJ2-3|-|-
CASSFDMSTDTQYF
TGTGCCAGCAGTTTCGACATGTCCACAGATACGCAGTATTTT
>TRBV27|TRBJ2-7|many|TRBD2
CASSFLGTSIYEQYF
TGTGCCAGCAGTTTCCTTGGGACTAGCATTTACGAGCAGTACTTC
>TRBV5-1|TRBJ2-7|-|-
CASSFRGALYEQYF
TGCGCCAGCAGCTTCCGCGGGGCGCTCTACGAGCAGTACTTC
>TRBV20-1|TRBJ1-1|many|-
CSARDWPLNTEAFF
TGCAGTGCTAGAGACTGGCCATTGAACACTGAAGCTTTCTTT
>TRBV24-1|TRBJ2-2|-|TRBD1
CATSDSGQGIFKVGELFF
TGTGCCACCAGTGATTCGGGACAGGGGATATTCAAAGTCGGGGAGCTGTTTTTT
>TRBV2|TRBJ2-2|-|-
CASRVVPSSGELFF
TGTGCCAGCAGGGTAGTGCCATCCTCGGGGGAGCTGTTTTTT
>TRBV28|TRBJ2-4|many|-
CASTPQHQNIQYF
TGTGCCAGCACCCCGCAACACCAAAACATTCAGTACTTC
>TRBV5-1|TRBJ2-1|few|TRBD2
CASSYAGTSGIDEQFF
TGCGCCAGCAGCTACGCCGGGACTAGCGGTATAGATGAGCAGTTCTTC
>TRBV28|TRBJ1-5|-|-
CASSPTGIGSNQPQHF
TGTGCCAGCAGCCCAACAGGGATTGGGAGCAATCAGCCCCAGCATTTT
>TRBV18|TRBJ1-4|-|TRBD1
CASSPNTGVAEKLFF
TGTGCCAGCTCACCGAACACAGGGGTTGCTGAAAAACTGTTTTTT
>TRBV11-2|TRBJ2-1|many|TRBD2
CASSLVGSGGAKVNEQFF
TGTGCCAGCAGCTTAGTTGGTAGCGGGGGGGCTAAAGTCAATGAGCAGTTCTTC
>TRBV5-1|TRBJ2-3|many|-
CASNRDSTDTQYF
TGCGCCAGCAACCGGGACAGCACAGATACGCAGTATTTT
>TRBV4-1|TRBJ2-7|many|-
CASSQGDFLLEQYF
TGCGCCAGCAGCCAAGGGGACTTTCTTTTAGAGCAGTACTTC
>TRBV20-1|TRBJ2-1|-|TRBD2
CKWNGGTYNEQFF
TGCAAATGGAACGGGGGGACCTACAATGAGCAGTTCTTC
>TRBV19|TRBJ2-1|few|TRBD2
CASSTSGRRDEQFF
TGTGCCAGTAGTACTAGCGGGAGGCGTGATGAGCAGTTCTTC
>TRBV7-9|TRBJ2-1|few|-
CASSLVGLVIEQFF
TGTGCCAGCAGCTTAGTAGGGCTTGTGATTGAGCAGTTCTTC
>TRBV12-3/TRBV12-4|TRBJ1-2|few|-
CASSLEGQPYGYTF
TGTGCCAGCAGTTTAGAGGGACAACCCTATGGCTACACCTTC
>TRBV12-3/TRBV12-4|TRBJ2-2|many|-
CASSLIVGELFF
TGTGCCAGCAGTTTGATAGTCGGGGAGCTGTTTTTT